These 22 T cell receptor beta chains were all obtained from the same sample, sequenced in a study of regulatory T cells in long-lasting Graves disease. The authors built TCR beta libraries using iRepertoire HTBI primers and Arm-PCR of CDR3 regions. TCRdb reprocessed the multiplex PCR reads with MiXCR, giving one entry per CDR3 protein. The sample carries around 450,000 distinct CDR3 sequences, about 22% recorded once. Noted time point: persistent/refractory GD, antithyroid drugs over 5 years with positive TRAb. TCR sequences were obtained from RNA taken from PBMCs. The material sequenced was peripheral blood mononuclear cells (PBMCs), taken when the disease was refractory, from a patient treated with antithyroid drugs. These receptors were taken from a female donor with Graves disease.

This rearrangement joins TRBV20-1 to TRBJ2-3, with TRBD2 identical over 7 bases. This CDR3 is built from 16 residues. Germline values: CDR1 DFQATT, CDR2 SNEGSKA (reference sequence). V lost 7 bases to trimming and J lost 5 bases; unmatched junction nucleotides: 18. The CDR3 DNA reads as TGCAGTGTTACCCCCCCTGGGAGGGCGTTAGGAGATACGCAGTATTTT. Protein sequence: CSVTPPGRALGDTQYF.

The V gene is TRBV12-3 or TRBV12-4, the J gene TRBJ2-2; 8 bases are a match to TRBD2. The CDR3 consists of 18 residues. J was trimmed by 4 bases and V by 3 bases; bases with no gene match: 13. CDR3 sequence: CASSFPPVAGRSTGELFF. The CDR3 DNA follows: TGTGCCAGCAGTTTTCCTCCAGTAGCGGGACGGAGCACCGGGGAGCTGTTTTTT.

This clonotype was seen repeatedly, ten times or more. This chain joins TRBV6-6 and TRBJ1-2, with D unresolved. CDR1 and CDR2 (germline): MNHNY, SVGAGI (reference sequence). V was trimmed by 0 bases and J by 8 bases, leaving 1 base between them. The CDR3 length is 10 residues. The CDR3 sequence: CASSYSGYTF. The CDR3 coding sequence is TGTGCCAGCAGTTACTCGGGCTACACCTTC.

The chain uses TRBV2 and TRBJ1-1, with a possible D match to TRBD1 (6 bases). Trimming took off 7 bases at V and 1 base at J, with 31 bases between the two ends. The germline V gene encodes CDR1 SNHLY and CDR2 FYNNEI. This CDR3 contains 20 residues. The CDR3 reads CASNPNPPGGAGDGNTEAFF. The DNA of the CDR3 is TGTGCCAGCAACCCAAACCCTCCGGGGGGGGCAGGGGATGGGAACACTGAAGCTTTCTTT.

This clonotype was recorded at least ten times. The rearrangement uses TRBV28 and TRBJ2-7, with a weak D call TRBD2 (5 bases). V dropped 6 bases and J dropped 7 bases, with 13 bases sitting between them. CDR3 length: 12 amino acids. CDR1 and CDR2 (germline): MDHEN, SYDVKM. CDR3 amino acids: CASRVEGLEQYF. The CDR3 DNA reads as TGTGCCAGCAGAGTCGAGGGTCTAGAGCAGTACTTC.

The chain is built from TRBV2 and TRBJ1-2; 9 bases map to TRBD1. Germline V lookup: CDR1 SNHLY, CDR2 FYNNEI. After removal of 3 bases from V and 4 bases from J, the junction contained 6 bases not matched to a gene. CDR3 length: 15 amino acids. CDR3 loop: CASSDRGQGAYGYTF. In DNA, the CDR3 is TGTGCCAGCAGTGACCGGGGACAGGGAGCCTATGGCTACACCTTC.

At least ten counts were recorded for this clonotype. The rearrangement links TRBV11-3 to TRBJ1-1, with D possibly TRBD1 on 6 matching bases. The CDR3 covers 13 residues. V lost 2 bases and J 8 bases, leaving 12 bases between the germline ends. Germline CDR1 SGHNT, CDR2 YENEEA. CDR3 coding DNA: TGTGCCAGCAGCTTATTGGAGGGGACAGAAGCTTTCTTT. Translation: CASSLLEGTEAFF.

This clonotype was seen ten or more times. J is TRBJ1-2 and V is TRBV11-1; D not resolved. Germline CDR1 and CDR2: SGHAT and FQDESV (reference sequence). Trimming shortened V by 2 bases and J by 0 bases, and 10 bases separated the two germline ends. The CDR3 has 15 amino acids. Here the CDR3 DNA reads TGTGCCAGCAGCTTAATAGCAGGAACTAACTATGGCTACACCTTC. This translates into CASSLIAGTNYGYTF. Full variable domain (remainder filled in from reference TRBV11-1 and TRBJ1-2): EAEVAQSPRYKITEKSQAVAFWCDPISGHATLYWYRQILGQGPELLVQFQDESVVDDSQLPKDRFSAERLKGVDSTLKIQPAELGDSAMYLCASSLIAGTNYGYTFGSGTRLTVV.

At least ten counts were recorded for this clonotype. The chain links TRBV20-1 to TRBJ1-1; D not resolved. The V and J ends lost 5 bases and 1 base respectively, with 8 bases between them. The CDR3 is made up of 12 amino acids. Germline V gene lookup returns CDR1 DFQATT and CDR2 SNEGSKA (reference sequence). The CDR3 protein is CSAADGNTEAFF. Here the CDR3 DNA reads TGCAGTGCTGCGGACGGGAACACTGAAGCTTTCTTT.

In this sample, this clonotype turned up many times. The chain links TRBV6-5 to TRBJ1-4; 7 bases fit TRBD1. With 0 bases clipped from V and 8 bases from J, the junction kept 9 bases outside the gene matches. Germline V gene sequence: CDR1 MNHEY, CDR2 SVGAGI. The CDR3 has 16 residues. The CDR3 loop reads CASSYSDTTGLEKLFF. The CDR3, as DNA: TGTGCCAGCAGTTACTCCGATACGACAGGGTTAGAAAAACTGTTTTTT.

In this sample, this clonotype turned up once. The chain has TRBV19 and TRBJ2-7; D call uncertain. V was shortened by 3 bases and J by 6 bases, with 18 bases between the two germline ends. Germline V gives CDR1 LNHDA, CDR2 SQIVND (reference sequence). This CDR3 contains 15 residues. The CDR3: CASSILDAPGGEQYF. The CDR3 region has the DNA TGTGCCAGTAGTATCCTCGACGCCCCAGGCGGCGAGCAGTACTTC.

CDR3 amino acids: CASRGGHEQFF. As DNA, the CDR3 is TGTGCCAGCAGAGGGGGCCATGAGCAGTTCTTC. This chain joins TRBV7-2 and TRBJ2-1, with 7 bases lining up with TRBD1. The CDR3 runs to 11 residues. Germline V gene lookup returns CDR1 SGHTA and CDR2 FQGNSA. The junction had 1 base not matched to a gene; V was cut back by 6 bases and J by 8 bases.

There are many counts of this clonotype. The CDR3 nucleotides are TGTGCCAGTACGGCAGGGGCAATTCCCTACGAGCAGTACTTC. Encoded protein: CASTAGAIPYEQYF. The rearrangement joins TRBV28 to TRBJ2-7, with a possible D match to TRBD1 (6 bases). Trimming cost V 9 bases and J 2 bases, with 17 bases left between them. The CDR3 totals 14 residues. The germline V gene has CDR1 MDHEN and CDR2 SYDVKM. The full variable domain, rest sourced from reference TRBV28 and TRBJ2-7, is DVKVTQSSRYLVKRTGEKVFLECVQDMDHENMFWYRQDPGLGLRLIYFSYDVKMKEKGDIPEGYSVSREKKERFSLILESASTNQTSMYLCASTAGAIPYEQYFGPGTRLTVT.

The chain is built from TRBV20-1 and TRBJ2-4; tentatively, D is TRBD2 (7 bases). The length of the CDR3 is 15 residues. Germline V CDR1 and CDR2: DFQATT, SNEGSKA (reference sequence). Trimming removed 0 bases from V and 10 bases from J, with 19 bases in between. This CDR3 is CSARDRRGGPPIQYF. CDR3 coding DNA: TGCAGTGCTAGAGATCGGAGGGGGGGCCCCCCTATTCAGTACTTC.

The chain combines TRBV7-3 with TRBJ1-1, with D possibly TRBD1 on 5 matching bases. The V gene lost 2 bases and the J gene lost 2 bases, with 18 bases spanning the gap. The CDR3 contains 17 residues. The germline V gene has CDR1 SGHTA and CDR2 FQGTGA. In DNA, the CDR3 is TGTGCCAGCAGCTTAGAGCGGGACCCAGATTTCAACACTGAAGCTTTCTTT. Protein sequence: CASSLERDPDFNTEAFF.

This clonotype showed up many times. This chain joins TRBV27 and TRBJ2-6; D might be TRBD1 or TRBD2, each matching 6 bases. The CDR3 loop spans 19 amino acids. Per germline, CDR1 MNHEY and CDR2 SMNVEV (reference sequence). Trimming pared 6 bases from V and 0 bases from J, leaving 21 bases between. The CDR3 DNA reads as TGTGCCAGCAGGATGGGGTGGGGGGCCGCCTACTCTGGGGCCAACGTCCTGACTTTC. Its translation: CASRMGWGAAYSGANVLTF.

This clonotype has a handful of counts. This chain links TRBV9 with TRBJ2-2, with 7 bases lining up with TRBD2. The CDR3 covers 19 residues. V lost 3 bases to trimming and J lost 1 base; unmatched junction nucleotides: 15. Per germline, CDR1 SGDLS and CDR2 YYNGEE. The CDR3 nucleotides read TGTGCCAGCAGCGCGTGGGGAGGACTAACGGGAGGGAACACCGGGGAGCTGTTTTTT. Translation: CASSAWGGLTGGNTGELFF.

In its sample, this clonotype was seen many times. The J gene is TRBJ2-4, the V gene TRBV12-3 or TRBV12-4; 9 bases agree with TRBD1. The V gene end was trimmed by 6 bases and the J gene end by 2 bases; junction bases not matched to a gene: 14. There are 18 residues in the CDR3. The CDR3 region is CASRHVYRGQRTKNIQYF. The CDR3 DNA follows: TGTGCCAGCAGACACGTCTACAGGGGGCAGAGAACCAAAAACATTCAGTACTTC.

This clonotype was counted between two and nine times. The chain joins TRBV5-1 to TRBJ1-1; 9 bases match TRBD1. This CDR3 has 14 residues. Germline V gene sequence: CDR1 SGHRS, CDR2 YFSETQ. The J segment lost 6 bases and the V segment lost 4 bases, leaving 7 bases of the junction unmatched. This CDR3 reads CASSVTGGAAEAFF. CDR3 bases: TGCGCCAGCAGCGTAACAGGGGGCGCCGCTGAAGCTTTCTTT.

This clonotype occurred many times. The chain uses TRBV5-1 and TRBJ1-5; TRBD1 aligns across 7 bases. Losses at the gene ends were 1 base for V and 1 base for J; bases not matched to a gene: 2. The CDR3 totals 15 residues. The germline V gene encodes CDR1 SGHRS and CDR2 YFSETQ. The chain's CDR3 is CASSLTGASNQPQHF. CDR3 DNA: TGCGCCAGCAGCTTGACAGGGGCCAGCAATCAGCCCCAGCATTTT.

This clonotype was seen more than once but under ten times. The V gene is TRBV3-1, the J gene TRBJ1-6; the D gene is possibly TRBD1 (5 bases). V was trimmed by 3 bases and J by 7 bases, leaving 10 bases between them. The CDR3 loop spans 14 amino acids. CDR1 and CDR2 (germline): LGHDT, YNNKEL (reference sequence). Here the CDR3 DNA reads TGTGCCAGCAGCCATGGGACGAACAATTCACCCCTCCACTTT. Amino acid sequence: CASSHGTNNSPLHF.

There are many counts of this clonotype. The V gene is TRBV3-1, the J gene TRBJ2-5; 8 bases are a match to TRBD1. Trimming removed 2 bases from V and 4 bases from J; junction bases left unmatched: 6. Germline V lookup: CDR1 LGHDT, CDR2 YNNKEL (reference sequence). The CDR3 is 15 residues long. The CDR3: CASSQIDRGRETQYF. Here the CDR3 DNA reads TGTGCCAGCAGCCAAATCGACAGGGGACGAGAGACCCAGTACTTC.